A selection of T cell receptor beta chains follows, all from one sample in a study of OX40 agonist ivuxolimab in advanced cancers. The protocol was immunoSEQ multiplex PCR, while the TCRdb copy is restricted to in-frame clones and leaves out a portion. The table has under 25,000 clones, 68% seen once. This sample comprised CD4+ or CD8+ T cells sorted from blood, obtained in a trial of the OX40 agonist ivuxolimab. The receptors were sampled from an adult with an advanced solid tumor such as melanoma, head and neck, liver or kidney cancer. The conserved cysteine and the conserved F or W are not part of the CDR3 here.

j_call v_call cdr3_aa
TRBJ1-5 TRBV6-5 ASSRQYSNQPQH
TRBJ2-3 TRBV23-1 ASSRQIGDTQY
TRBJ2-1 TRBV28 ASSLSLLAGASYNEQF
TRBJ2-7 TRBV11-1 ASSPIGGQKEQY
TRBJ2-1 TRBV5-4 ASSQVRERGQEQF
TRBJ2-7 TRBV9 ASSPRDREDEQY
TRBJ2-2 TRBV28 ASSTNTGELF
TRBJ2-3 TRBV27 ASNTGGTADTQY
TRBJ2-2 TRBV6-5 ASSAGLNTGELF
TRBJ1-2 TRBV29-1 SADGLGGYT
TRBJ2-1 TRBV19 ASSMGAGDNEQF
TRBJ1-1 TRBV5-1 ASSLETNTEAF
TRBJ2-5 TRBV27 ASTIWTTGGKTQY
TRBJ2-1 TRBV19 ASSRGTSGRASEQF
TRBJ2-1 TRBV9 ASSVGAGPTYEQF
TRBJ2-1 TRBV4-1 ASSHRETYNEQF
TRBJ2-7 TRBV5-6 ASSGNTPSYEQY
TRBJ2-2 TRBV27 ASSSGAGTGELF
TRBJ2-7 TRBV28 ATCSTGHNYEQY
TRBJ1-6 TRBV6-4 ASSDLKQGVNSPLH
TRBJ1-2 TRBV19 ASSATGQRHGYT
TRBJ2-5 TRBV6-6 ATKEAGGLQETQY
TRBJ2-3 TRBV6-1 ASSFGGELYTQY
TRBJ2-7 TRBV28 ASSFGQGGYEQY
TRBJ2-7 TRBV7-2 ASSRVGDSSYEQY
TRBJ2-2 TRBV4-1 ASSERQGYTGELF
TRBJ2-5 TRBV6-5 ASSYGQDGTQY
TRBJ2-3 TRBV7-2 ASRQDSTDTQY